These T cell receptor beta chains were read from a single sample in a study of radiotherapy plus CTLA-4 blockade in lung cancer. This table comes from immunoSEQ multiplex PCR, and its TCRdb copy is limited to in-frame clones, with some not included. The sample holds some 74,000 clones, roughly 78% seen once. The starting material was peripheral blood, obtained from a patient treated with radiotherapy plus ipilimumab. The receptors come from a human donor with non-small cell lung cancer who had a complete response to radiotherapy plus ipilimumab. The CDR3 runs from the conserved cysteine through the conserved F or W. The order of the fields is J gene, V gene, D gene, clone size, CDR3 DNA, CDR3 protein. A D gene is named only where the DNA matches it firmly. The size entry is marked missing in some rows and otherwise reads once, few, many or a size class.

j_gene: TRBJ1-2
v_gene: TRBV6-5
d_gene: NA
abundance: NA
CDR3nt: TGTGCCAGCAGTTACTCGATCACATCGTCTAACTATGGCTACACCTTC
CDR3aa: CASSYSITSSNYGYTF

j_gene: TRBJ1-5
v_gene: TRBV18
d_gene: NA
abundance: once
CDR3nt: TGTGCCAGCTCACCACCGCCGGGAAATCAGCCCCAGCATTTT
CDR3aa: CASSPPPGNQPQHF

j_gene: TRBJ2-2
v_gene: TRBV11-3
d_gene: NA
abundance: NA
CDR3nt: TGTGCCAGCAGCTTAAATGGTGGGAGTAACACCGGGGAGCTGTTTTTT
CDR3aa: CASSLNGGSNTGELFF

j_gene: TRBJ1-3
v_gene: TRBV10-3
d_gene: NA
abundance: few
CDR3nt: TGTGCCATCAGTAACGGAAACACCATATATTTT
CDR3aa: CAISNGNTIYF

j_gene: TRBJ2-6
v_gene: TRBV11-3
d_gene: NA
abundance: NA
CDR3nt: TGTGCCAGCAGCTTAAACGGGGCCAACGTCCTGACTTTC
CDR3aa: CASSLNGANVLTF

j_gene: TRBJ1-1
v_gene: TRBV11-3
d_gene: TRBD1
abundance: NA
CDR3nt: TGTGCCAGCAGCCCTGGGGACAGGGGGAGGAACACTGAAGCTTTCTTT
CDR3aa: CASSPGDRGRNTEAFF

j_gene: TRBJ1-5
v_gene: TRBV4-3
d_gene: NA
abundance: NA
CDR3nt: TGCGCCAGCAGCCAAGTAAGTGGGGGAAATCAGCCCCAGCATTTT
CDR3aa: CASSQVSGGNQPQHF

j_gene: TRBJ1-2
v_gene: TRBV4-2
d_gene: NA
abundance: NA
CDR3nt: TGTGCCAGCAGCCAAGAAGAGGGTGGAGGCTACACCTTC
CDR3aa: CASSQEEGGGYTF

j_gene: TRBJ2-5
v_gene: TRBV19
d_gene: TRBD2
abundance: NA
CDR3nt: TGTGCCAGTAGTATTCGGGAGGCCTGGGAGACCCAGTACTTC
CDR3aa: CASSIREAWETQYF

j_gene: TRBJ2-5
v_gene: TRBV7-2
d_gene: NA
abundance: few
CDR3nt: TGTGCCAGCAGCTTGTGGCAGGGTAGAGAGACCCAGTACTTC
CDR3aa: CASSLWQGRETQYF

j_gene: TRBJ2-7
v_gene: TRBV4-1
d_gene: NA
abundance: NA
CDR3nt: TGCGCCAGCAGCCAAGAGGAACTTACCTACGAGCAGTACTTC
CDR3aa: CASSQEELTYEQYF

j_gene: TRBJ2-3
v_gene: TRBV7-6
d_gene: TRBD2
abundance: NA
CDR3nt: TGTGCCAGCAGCTTATCCTTAGCGGGAGAGGGGGATACGCAGTATTTT
CDR3aa: CASSLSLAGEGDTQYF

j_gene: TRBJ1-1
v_gene: TRBV30
d_gene: NA
abundance: NA
CDR3nt: TGTGCCTGGAGCGTACCCGCAGCAGGGTCCAGTGAAGCTTTCTTT
CDR3aa: CAWSVPAAGSSEAFF

j_gene: TRBJ1-6
v_gene: TRBV2
d_gene: TRBD1
abundance: NA
CDR3nt: TGTGCCAGCAGGGGGGGACAGGGGGCATATTCACCCCTCCACTTT
CDR3aa: CASRGGQGAYSPLHF

j_gene: TRBJ2-3
v_gene: TRBV6-6
d_gene: NA
abundance: NA
CDR3nt: TGTGCCAGCAGTTACATAAAGCTTCGCAGGCCAGATACGCAGTATTTT
CDR3aa: CASSYIKLRRPDTQYF

j_gene: TRBJ1-1
v_gene: TRBV11-3
d_gene: NA
abundance: once
CDR3nt: TGTGCCAGCAGCTTTTCGGAGACGGGCACTGAAGCTTTCTTT
CDR3aa: CASSFSETGTEAFF

j_gene: TRBJ1-5
v_gene: TRBV2
d_gene: TRBD1
abundance: NA
CDR3nt: TGTGCCAGCAGTGAGGGGGCAGGGGGGTTAAGCAATCAGCCCCAGCATTTT
CDR3aa: CASSEGAGGLSNQPQHF

j_gene: TRBJ1-4
v_gene: TRBV11-2
d_gene: NA
abundance: NA
CDR3nt: TGTGCCAGCAGCTTGGGGGTAGGATCGGGGGCAACTAATGAAAAACTGTTTTTT
CDR3aa: CASSLGVGSGATNEKLFF

j_gene: TRBJ1-2
v_gene: TRBV29-1
d_gene: NA
abundance: NA
CDR3nt: TGCAGCGTTGAGTCTAACTATGGCTACACCTTC
CDR3aa: CSVESNYGYTF

j_gene: TRBJ2-5
v_gene: TRBV14
d_gene: TRBD1
abundance: NA
CDR3nt: TGTGCCAGCAGCCAACTTCGGGACAGGCACCAAGAGACCCAGTACTTC
CDR3aa: CASSQLRDRHQETQYF

j_gene: TRBJ2-3
v_gene: TRBV2
d_gene: TRBD2
abundance: few
CDR3nt: TGTGCCAGCAAGGCGGGAGAGGCAGATACGCAGTATTTT
CDR3aa: CASKAGEADTQYF

j_gene: TRBJ1-4
v_gene: TRBV10-2
d_gene: NA
abundance: once
CDR3nt: TGCGCCAGCTTCGGGCAGACTGCAACTAATGAAAAACTGTTTTTT
CDR3aa: CASFGQTATNEKLFF

j_gene: TRBJ2-1
v_gene: TRBV9
d_gene: NA
abundance: few
CDR3nt: TGTGCCAGCAGCGTAGCTGCAGGGGAGATCAATGAGCAGTTCTTC
CDR3aa: CASSVAAGEINEQFF

j_gene: TRBJ2-1
v_gene: TRBV18
d_gene: TRBD2
abundance: NA
CDR3nt: TGTGCCAGCTCACCCTCCGCGGGGGGGTCCCTAATAAGGCAGTTCTTC
CDR3aa: CASSPSAGGSLIRQFF

j_gene: TRBJ1-2
v_gene: TRBV5-1
d_gene: TRBD1
abundance: NA
CDR3nt: TGCGCCAGCACAGGGGGCCCTAGCCCTAACTATGGCTACACCTTC
CDR3aa: CASTGGPSPNYGYTF

j_gene: TRBJ1-6
v_gene: TRBV7-6
d_gene: NA
abundance: few
CDR3nt: TGTGCCAGCAGCTTAAGCGGGGGGGGATTCTCCTATAATTCACCCCTCCACTTT
CDR3aa: CASSLSGGGFSYNSPLHF

j_gene: TRBJ2-2
v_gene: TRBV11-2
d_gene: NA
abundance: NA
CDR3nt: TGTGCCAGCAGCCCACCAGGACGGGCCAACACCGGGGAGCTGTTTTTT
CDR3aa: CASSPPGRANTGELFF

j_gene: TRBJ1-1
v_gene: TRBV21-1
d_gene: NA
abundance: NA
CDR3nt: TGTGCCAGCAGCCTATCGAAGGGGCTGGGCACTGAAGCTTTCTTT
CDR3aa: CASSLSKGLGTEAFF

j_gene: TRBJ1-6
v_gene: TRBV5-1
d_gene: NA
abundance: NA
CDR3nt: TGCGCCAGCAGCTTGGCCAGGGAGGATTCACCCCTCCACTTT
CDR3aa: CASSLAREDSPLHF